Below, 20 T cell receptor beta chains from the same sample are listed, as sequenced in a study of blood T cell repertoires in COVID-19. The assay was immunoSEQ multiplex PCR, and TCRdb's table has in-frame clones only and misses some. The data contain some 45,000 clones, less than 95% of them singletons. Sequences were obtained from peripheral blood. The receptors shown here come from a man between 65 and 79 years old with active COVID-19.

This chain connects TRBV4-3 to TRBJ2-3, with D possibly TRBD2 on 7 matching bases. V gave up 0 bases and J gave up 4 bases, with 11 bases separating them. CDR1 is LGHNA and CDR2 is YSLEER in the germline V gene. This CDR3 is 15 amino acids long. The CDR3 bases are TGCGCCAGCAGCCAAGATCGGCGGGGGCCAGATACGCAGTATTTT. Its translation is CASSQDRRGPDTQYF.

The gene calls are TRBV7-9 and TRBJ2-3; 10 nucleotides match TRBD1. V lost 4 bases, J lost 4 bases, and 11 bases stayed unmatched. CDR3 length: 17 residues. CDR1 and CDR2 from the germline V gene are SEHNR and FQNEAQ (reference sequence). The CDR3 loop reads CASSWIPGQGFPDTQYF. The DNA of the CDR3 is TGTGCCAGCAGCTGGATTCCGGGACAGGGGTTCCCAGATACGCAGTATTTT.

The J gene is TRBJ1-6, the V gene TRBV4-2, with TRBD1 as a possible D gene (6 bases). The V end lost 8 bases, the J end lost 7 bases, and 15 bases lay between the germline ends. Germline CDR1 LGHNA, CDR2 YNFKEQ. The length of the CDR3 is 14 residues. The CDR3 DNA reads as TGTGCCAGCGGATTACAGGGATGGAATTCACCCCTCCACTTT. This gives the protein CASGLQGWNSPLHF.

The chain employs TRBV5-4 and TRBJ2-1; 8 bases agree with TRBD2. Germline lookup yields CDR1 SGHNT and CDR2 YYREEE (reference sequence). This CDR3 spans 18 amino acids. Trimming cost V 0 bases and J 4 bases; bases outside gene matches: 12. This CDR3 is CASSLEGSGEVAYNEQFF. In nucleotides, the CDR3 is TGTGCCAGCAGCTTGGAAGGTAGCGGGGAGGTAGCTTACAATGAGCAGTTCTTC.

The chain combines TRBV5-4 with TRBJ2-2, with a tentative D call TRBD1 (6 bases). Germline lookup yields CDR1 SGHNT and CDR2 YYREEE (reference sequence). Trimming removed 2 bases from V and 5 bases from J, with 13 bases in between. This CDR3 is built from 15 residues. The CDR3: CASSFYGTQTGELFF. CDR3 in DNA: TGTGCCAGCAGCTTCTACGGGACACAAACCGGGGAGCTGTTTTTT.

The chain carries TRBV6-5 and TRBJ1-2, with TRBD1 matching 10 bases. CDR3 length equals 14 residues. The ends lost 6 bases at V and 4 bases at J; junction bases unmatched: 5. The V gene's germline CDR1 is MNHEY and CDR2 SVGAGI. The CDR3 loop reads CASSLRDRGYGYTF. CDR3 bases: TGTGCCAGCAGCCTAAGGGACAGGGGCTATGGCTACACCTTC.

The chain has TRBV9 and TRBJ2-7; 9 bases are shared with TRBD1. The CDR3 totals 14 residues. Germline CDR1 SGDLS, CDR2 YYNGEE. After removal of 3 bases from V and 4 bases from J, the junction contained 5 bases not matched to a gene. The CDR3: CASSDGTGLYEQYF. CDR3 DNA: TGTGCCAGCAGCGACGGGACAGGGTTGTACGAGCAGTACTTC.

The chain employs TRBV7-2 and TRBJ2-2; D possibly corresponds to TRBD1 (5 bases). Trimming stripped 4 bases from V and 4 bases from J, with 10 bases between. This CDR3 is built from 14 residues. Germline CDR1 SGHTA, CDR2 FQGNSA. CDR3 sequence: CASSYTGFTGELFF. The CDR3 nucleotides read TGTGCCAGCAGCTATACAGGATTCACCGGGGAGCTGTTTTTT. The full variable domain, in which reference TRBV7-2 and TRBJ2-2 provide the parts outside the CDR3, is GAGVSQSPSNKVTEKGKDVELRCDPISGHTALYWYRQSLGQGLEFLIYFQGNSAPDKSGLPSDRFSAERTGGSVSTLTIQRTQQEDSAVYLCASSYTGFTGELFFGEGSRLTVL.

The chain carries TRBV5-4 and TRBJ2-3, with D perhaps TRBD2 (7 bases). Trimming shortened V by 2 bases and J by 3 bases, and 13 bases separated the two germline ends. Germline loops: CDR1 SGHNT, CDR2 YYREEE (reference sequence). CDR3 size: 15 residues. CDR3 DNA: TGTGCCAGCAGCTTAGGGGGGGGGCCTACAGATACGCAGTATTTT. This sequence encodes CASSLGGGPTDTQYF.

The chain is built from TRBV19 and TRBJ1-5; 9 bases line up with TRBD1. Per germline, CDR1 LNHDA and CDR2 SQIVND (reference sequence). The CDR3 runs 18 residues. J lost 7 bases, V lost 7 bases, and 20 bases had no gene match. This chain's CDR3 is CASTDSHAGTGGGQPQHF. The CDR3 DNA sequence: TGTGCCAGTACCGATAGTCACGCGGGAACAGGGGGCGGCCAGCCCCAGCATTTT.

This chain uses TRBV4-1 with TRBJ1-6; D unclear. The V and J ends lost 0 bases and 9 bases respectively, with 6 bases between them. The length of the CDR3 is 13 residues. Germline V lookup: CDR1 MGHRA, CDR2 YSYEKL. The CDR3 sequence: CASSQDLASPLHF. The CDR3 nucleotides read TGCGCCAGCAGCCAAGATTTGGCTTCACCCCTCCACTTT.

The chain links TRBV2 to TRBJ1-6; maybe TRBD1 (6 bases). Trimming left V 4 bases short and J 4 bases short, with 11 bases between. The CDR3 spans 15 residues. From germline, CDR1 is SNHLY and CDR2 FYNNEI. This CDR3 reads CASSVDGQYNSPLHF. The CDR3, as DNA: TGTGCCAGCAGTGTTGATGGACAGTATAATTCACCCCTCCACTTT. Full variable domain (outside the CDR3, taken from reference TRBV2 and TRBJ1-6): EPEVTQTPSHQVTQMGQEVILRCVPISNHLYFYWYRQILGQKVEFLVSFYNNEISEKSEIFDDQFSVERPDGSNFTLKIRSTKLEDSAMYFCASSVDGQYNSPLHFGNGTRLTVT.

This sequence joins TRBV4-3 and TRBJ2-3, with D maybe TRBD2 (5 bases). Between the trimmed V and J ends, which lost 0 bases and 3 bases, there was a span of 7 bases. CDR1 LGHNA and CDR2 YSLEER come from the germline V gene. This CDR3 has 14 residues. The CDR3 coding sequence is TGCGCCAGCAGCCAAGATGGAGGAACAGATACGCAGTATTTT. Protein: CASSQDGGTDTQYF.

The chain links TRBV6-2 or TRBV6-3 to TRBJ1-5, with D possibly TRBD1 on 6 matching bases. V gave up 3 bases and J gave up 3 bases, with 9 bases separating them. CDR1 is MNHEY and CDR2 is SVGEGT in the germline V gene. This CDR3 has 14 amino acids. The CDR3 region is CASSYTGINQPQHF. CDR3 nucleotides: TGTGCCAGCAGTTATACAGGGATCAATCAGCCCCAGCATTTT.

The chain carries TRBV10-3 and TRBJ2-2; perhaps TRBD1 as D (5 bases). This CDR3 is built from 15 residues. Per germline, CDR1 ENHRY and CDR2 SYGVKD. V lost 10 bases to trimming and J lost 5 bases, with 20 bases between them. The CDR3 DNA reads as TGTGCCACCCAACTGAGTTCAGGGCAAACCGGGGAGCTGTTTTTT. It encodes CATQLSSGQTGELFF.

The rearrangement links TRBV9 to TRBJ1-3, with a possible D match to TRBD1 (5 bases). The CDR3 spans 14 residues. Trimming removed 2 bases from V and 7 bases from J, with 13 bases in between. Germline CDR1 SGDLS, CDR2 YYNGEE. CDR3 in DNA: TGTGCCAGCAGCGTCCAGGGTATCGGGAACACCATATATTTT. Its translation: CASSVQGIGNTIYF.

The chain combines TRBV20-1 with TRBJ1-1; D is undetermined. Trimming stripped 3 bases from V and 8 bases from J, with 16 bases between. The CDR3 consists of 13 residues. Germline V gives CDR1 DFQATT, CDR2 SNEGSKA (reference sequence). The CDR3 is CSASRTARSEAFF. The CDR3 DNA reads as TGCAGTGCTAGTCGTACCGCGCGATCCGAAGCTTTCTTT.

The V and J genes are TRBV6-1 and TRBJ2-3, with D perhaps matching TRBD2 (6 bases). Trimming cost V 0 bases and J 3 bases, with 10 bases left between them. There are 15 residues in the CDR3. Germline CDR1 MNHNS, CDR2 SASEGT. CDR3 loop: CASSEARGTTDTQYF. Written as DNA, the CDR3 is TGTGCCAGCAGTGAAGCGCGAGGGACTACAGATACGCAGTATTTT.

The chain is built from TRBV6-5 and TRBJ1-2; a possible D gene is TRBD1 (6 bases). Deletions cut 4 bases from V and 5 bases from J, with 11 bases between. Germline CDR1 reads MNHEY; CDR2 reads SVGAGI. The CDR3 has 13 amino acids. DNA of the CDR3: TGTGCCAGCAGTTCGGGGGGCGGGTATGGCTACACCTTC. Translation gives CASSSGGGYGYTF.

V usage is TRBV4-1 and J usage is TRBJ2-1; TRBD1 matches at 8 bases. Germline V gives CDR1 MGHRA, CDR2 YSYEKL. The CDR3 totals 16 residues. The trim removed 4 bases at V and 3 bases at J, leaving 8 bases unmatched. Here the CDR3 DNA reads TGCGCCAGCAGCCCAGCTCGGACAGGGAACTACAATGAGCAGTTCTTC. Amino acid sequence: CASSPARTGNYNEQFF.